Listed below are T cell receptor beta chains from one sample, sequenced in a study of chemoradiotherapy in HPV16-positive cancers. Produced via immunoSEQ multiplex PCR; TCRdb's table is partial and in-frame only. The sample yields around 15,000 clones, almost 90% seen once. The source was blood, collected from a patient who underwent chemoradiotherapy. The origin of the receptors is a human donor with HPV-associated anogenital cancer. Each CDR3 is given with its conserved first and last residue. The D gene is left open where the match is weak. Size values are once, few and many counts, or a class for expanded clones, and some rows have none.

. TRBJ2-2 . TRBV27 CASSLSMAGATGELFF TGTGCCAGCAGTTTATCGATGGCAGGGGCCACCGGGGAGCTATTTTTT
. TRBJ2-1 . TRBV7-3 CASSLGGHEQFF TGTGCCAGCAGCTTAGGAGGTCATGAGCAGTTCTTC
. TRBJ1-1 . TRBV6-1 CASRQYPNTEAFF TGTGCCAGCCGACAGTACCCGAACACTGAAGCTTTCTTT
. TRBJ2-7 . TRBV11-2 CASSIGSTYEQYF TGTGCCAGCAGTATAGGGTCAACCTACGAGCAGTACTTC
TRBD1 TRBJ2-5 few TRBV5-1 CASSRLIGQGGETQYF TGCGCCAGCAGCCGATTAATCGGACAGGGGGGTGAGACCCAGTACTTC
. TRBJ1-2 . TRBV19 CASSITGGNYGYTF TGTGCCAGTAGTATCACTGGGGGCAACTATGGCTACACCTTC
. TRBJ2-5 . TRBV5-1 CASNLGQPRETQYF TGCGCCAGCAACCTCGGGCAGCCTCGAGAGACCCAGTACTTC
. TRBJ1-2 . TRBV4-2 CASSQGEAHDYGYTF TGTGCCAGCAGCCAAGGTGAGGCTCACGACTATGGCTACACCTTC
. TRBJ1-4 . TRBV7-9 CASSPTGQGKEKLFF TGTGCCAGCAGCCCCACGGGGCAGGGGAAAGAAAAACTGTTTTTT
. TRBJ2-5 . TRBV27 CASSLSRQRVRTQYF TGTGCCAGCAGTTTATCGAGACAGAGAGTCCGGACCCAGTACTTC
. TRBJ2-6 . TRBV2 CASSPPGTGANVLTF TGTGCCAGCAGTCCCCCCGGGACTGGGGCCAACGTCCTGACTTTC
. TRBJ2-5 . TRBV11-2 CASSLDWAGSTQETQYF TGTGCCAGCAGCTTAGATTGGGCAGGGAGCACCCAAGAGACCCAGTACTTC
TRBD1 TRBJ1-2 . TRBV10-3 CAISRQGAGGGYTF TGTGCCATCAGTCGACAGGGGGCTGGCGGGGGCTACACCTTC
TRBD1 TRBJ1-1 . TRBV7-9 CASSSTDRDFFEAFF TGTGCCAGCAGCTCCACGGACAGGGACTTTTTTGAAGCTTTCTTT
. TRBJ1-3 . TRBV28 CASSTRAVSSGNTIYF TGTGCCAGCAGCACCAGGGCAGTTAGCTCTGGAAACACCATATATTTT
. TRBJ1-2 . TRBV19 CASSPRDNYGYTF TGTGCCAGTAGTCCCAGGGATAACTATGGCTACACCTTC
. TRBJ2-7 few TRBV9 CASSPRLGAYEQYF TGTGCCAGCAGCCCCCGATTGGGTGCCTACGAGCAGTACTTC
. TRBJ1-2 . TRBV6-6 CASSYKQVQGGYTF TGTGCCAGCAGTTACAAGCAGGTCCAGGGGGGCTACACCTTC
. TRBJ2-7 . TRBV6-6 CASSYSGIAYSEQYF TGTGCCAGCAGTTACTCTGGAATCGCCTACTCCGAGCAGTACTTC
. TRBJ1-2 . TRBV2 CASTGAYYGYTF TGTGCCAGCACGGGGGCATACTATGGCTACACCTTC
. TRBJ2-2 . TRBV18 CASSGGRRELFF TGTGCCAGCTCTGGGGGCCGGAGGGAGCTGTTTTTT
TRBD1 TRBJ2-7 . TRBV5-1 CASSPGQGLPHEQYF TGCGCCAGCAGCCCTGGACAGGGGCTTCCCCACGAGCAGTACTTC
. TRBJ2-7 . TRBV9 CASSVNPGPSYEQYF TGTGCCAGCAGCGTGAACCCTGGGCCCTCCTACGAGCAGTACTTC
. TRBJ1-1 . TRBV18 CASSPGQGNTEAFF TGTGCCAGCTCACCGGGACAAGGAAACACTGAAGCTTTCTTT
. TRBJ1-4 . TRBV19 CASSNPSGVGSEKLFF TGTGCCAGTAGTAACCCATCGGGTGTCGGCAGTGAAAAACTGTTTTTT
. TRBJ1-2 . TRBV5-5 CASSIRAGTAYGYTF TGTGCCAGCAGCATACGCGCCGGGACCGCGTATGGCTACACCTTC
. TRBJ2-3 few TRBV5-1 CASSLSAPGLGLNTQYF TGCGCCAGCAGCTTGTCGGCCCCGGGGCTCGGGCTGAATACGCAGTATTTT
TRBD2 TRBJ2-7 . TRBV6-1 CASSEPAGGPTYEQYF TGTGCCAGCAGTGAACCAGCGGGAGGGCCAACCTACGAGCAGTACTTC
TRBD2 TRBJ2-1 . TRBV27 CASRWAGGDNEQFF TGTGCCAGCCGGTGGGCGGGGGGGGACAATGAGCAGTTCTTC
TRBD1 TRBJ1-3 . TRBV30 CAWSSDRGHTIYF TGTGCCTGGAGTTCGGACAGGGGGCACACCATATATTTT
. TRBJ2-1 . TRBV27 CASSLSWGKTNEQFF TGTGCCAGCAGTTTATCGTGGGGGAAGACTAATGAGCAGTTCTTC
TRBD1 TRBJ2-3 . TRBV11-3 CASSRGTGRSDTQYF TGTGCCAGCAGCCGGGGGACAGGGCGATCAGATACGCAGTATTTT
. TRBJ2-4 . TRBV4-2 CASSQDRAGTMYF TGTGCCAGCAGCCAAGATAGGGCAGGGACGATGTACTTC
. TRBJ1-1 . TRBV9 CASSVDVVNTEAFF TGTGCCAGCAGCGTAGATGTAGTGAACACTGAAGCTTTCTTT
. TRBJ2-2 . TRBV27 CASSLYQGIGELFF TGTGCCAGCAGTTTATATCAGGGGATAGGGGAGCTGTTTTTT
. TRBJ2-2 . TRBV5-8 CASSSLRPGELFF TGTGCCAGCAGCTCACTTCGGCCCGGGGAGCTGTTTTTT
. TRBJ2-3 . TRBV6-4 CASSAGTSTDTQYF TGTGCCAGCAGTGCCGGGACTAGCACAGATACGCAGTATTTT
. TRBJ1-5 . TRBV5-1 CASSIGLDQPQHF TGCGCCAGCAGCATCGGACTGGATCAGCCCCAGCATTTT
. TRBJ1-1 . TRBV19 CASSERRMDTEAFF TGTGCCAGTAGTGAGCGACGTATGGACACTGAAGCTTTCTTT
TRBD2 TRBJ2-5 . TRBV7-6 CASSLAQAGGGETQYF TGTGCCAGCAGCTTAGCACAAGCGGGGGGAGGGGAGACCCAGTACTTC
. TRBJ2-3 . TRBV11-2 CASSLVVDTQYF TGTGCCAGCAGCTTAGTCGTTGATACGCAGTATTTT
. TRBJ1-2 . TRBV19 CASSISAGGNYGYTF TGTGCCAGTAGTATATCAGCGGGTGGGAACTATGGCTACACCTTC
. TRBJ2-1 . TRBV4-1 CASGRGGTYNEQFF TGCGCCAGCGGGAGGGGGGGCACCTACAATGAGCAGTTCTTC
TRBD1 TRBJ2-6 . TRBV5-1 CASSLESGTGNSGANVLTF TGCGCCAGCAGCTTGGAATCTGGGACAGGGAACTCTGGGGCCAACGTCCTGACTTTC
. TRBJ1-1 . TRBV11-3 CASSSFMDTEAFF TGTGCCAGCAGCTCTTTTATGGACACTGAAGCTTTCTTT
. TRBJ1-1 once TRBV29-1 CSVGLGSGGTEAFF TGCAGCGTGGGTCTCGGTTCCGGGGGCACTGAAGCTTTCTTT
. TRBJ1-1 . TRBV20-1 CSARMGYAFF TGCAGTGCTAGAATGGGTTATGCTTTCTTT
TRBD1 TRBJ1-2 . TRBV28 CASSSGQGIYGYTF TGTGCCAGCAGTTCGGGACAGGGGATCTATGGCTACACCTTC
TRBD2 TRBJ2-3 . TRBV5-4 CASSYTSGSMTDTQYF TGTGCCAGCAGCTACACTAGCGGGAGTATGACAGATACGCAGTATTTT
. TRBJ2-2 once TRBV19 CASSKRLGAGTGELFF TGTGCCAGTAGTAAGCGGCTTGGAGCTGGAACCGGGGAGCTGTTTTTT
TRBD1 TRBJ2-7 . TRBV6-5 CASTETGTYEQYF TGTGCCAGCACCGAGACAGGGACCTACGAGCAGTACTTC
. TRBJ2-1 . TRBV19 CASSNGGDYNEQFF TGTGCCAGTAGTAACGGGGGCGACTACAATGAGCAGTTCTTC
TRBD1 TRBJ1-2 . TRBV19 CASSRGTGNLYGYTF TGTGCCAGTAGTAGAGGGACAGGGAATCTCTATGGCTACACCTTC
. TRBJ2-2 . TRBV5-4 CASSVTNTGELFF TGTGCCAGCAGCGTGACGAACACCGGGGAGCTGTTTTTT